This record concerns one TCR beta chain sequence. The junction departs from the called germline gene at one end, perhaps through a read error. These data originate in a study of T cells in Graves' hyperthyroidism and ophthalmopathy. Study background: Peripheral blood sampling occurred at initial diagnosis, before any treatment.

The CDR3 loop spans 14 amino acids. TCR beta CDR3 sequences were amplified from RNA transcripts. The HTBI primer set served for first-round RT-PCR of the TCR CDR3. One entry per CDR3 protein results from TCRdb running MiXCR on the multiplex PCR reads. The sample lists 400,000 to 550,000 distinct CDR3 sequences; approximately 15% were seen once. The chain couples TRBV12-3 or TRBV12-4 to TRBJ1-1; 8 nucleotides match TRBD1. The receptor was isolated from a woman younger than 30 with Graves' hyperthyroidism. The sample consisted of blood. The CDR3 loop is CPSSSQGAGIEAFF. Written as DNA, the CDR3 is TGTCCCAGCAGTTCCCAGGGGGCCGGCATTGAAGCTTTCTTT.